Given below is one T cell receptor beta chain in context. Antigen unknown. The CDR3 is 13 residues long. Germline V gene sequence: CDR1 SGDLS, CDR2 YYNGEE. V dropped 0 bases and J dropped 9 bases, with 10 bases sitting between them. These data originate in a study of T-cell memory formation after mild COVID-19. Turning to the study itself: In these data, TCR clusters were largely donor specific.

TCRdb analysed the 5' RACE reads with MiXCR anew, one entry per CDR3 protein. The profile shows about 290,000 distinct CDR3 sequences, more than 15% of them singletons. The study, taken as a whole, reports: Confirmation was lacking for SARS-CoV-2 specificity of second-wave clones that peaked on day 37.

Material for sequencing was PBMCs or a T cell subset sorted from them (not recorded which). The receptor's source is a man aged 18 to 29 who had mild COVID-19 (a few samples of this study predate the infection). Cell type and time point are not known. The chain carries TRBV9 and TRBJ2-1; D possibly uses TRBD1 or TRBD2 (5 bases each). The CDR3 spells CASSVVKGSEQFF. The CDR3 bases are TGTGCCAGCAGCGTAGTGAAGGGGAGTGAGCAGTTCTTC.